The 9 T cell receptor beta chains given below trace back to one sample, sequenced in a study of brain T cells in children with intractable seizures. TCRdb keeps only in-frame clones here, not all; method: immunoSEQ multiplex PCR. The sample includes a few hundred thousand clones, about 93% of them seen just once. Time point reported: blood from clinic visit 5 months post-surgery; TSC patient then seizure free. Sample: peripheral blood, taken more than 4 months after surgery. The receptors were sampled from a boy under two years old with tuberous sclerosis and intractable seizures.

Comment on this clone: One junction end disagrees with the germline gene, perhaps due to a read error. The genes are TRBV2 and TRBJ2-1; 9 bases agree with TRBD2. Germline CDR1 reads SNHLY; CDR2 reads FYNNEI. The CDR3 is 15 amino acids. In nucleotides, the CDR3 is TGTGCCAGCTGTGAAGTTGGGGGCGGGGGGGGAGAGCAGTTCTTC. Protein sequence: CASCEVGGGGGEQFF. Variable domain in full (rest from reference TRBV2 and TRBJ2-1): EPEVTQTPSHQVTQMGQEVILRCVPISNHLYFYWYRQILGQKVEFLVSFYNNEISEKSEIFDDQFSVERPDGSNFTLKIRSTKLEDSAMYFCASCEVGGGGGEQFFGPGTRLTVL.

The chain combines TRBV11-3 with TRBJ1-6, with D possibly matching TRBD1 (6 bases). The V end was cut by 1 base, the J end by 6 bases, with 13 bases between. Germline V gene data show CDR1 as SGHNT and CDR2 as YENEEA. The CDR3 length is 16 residues. CDR3 protein: CASSLVGGGGNSPLHF. The CDR3 coding sequence is TGTGCCAGCAGCTTAGTGGGAGGGGGTGGTAATTCACCCCTCCACTTT.

V and J are TRBV11-3 and TRBJ1-6; TRBD1 is a possible D gene (6 bases). Trimming removed 5 bases from V and 9 bases from J, with 11 bases in between. The CDR3 has 13 amino acids. The germline V gene encodes CDR1 SGHNT and CDR2 YENEEA. The CDR3, as DNA: TGTGCCAGCAGCGCAGGAGGGGGTTCACCCCTCCACTTT. It codes for CASSAGGGSPLHF.

The chain recombines TRBV2 with TRBJ2-7; perhaps TRBD1 as D (6 bases). Germline V gene data show CDR1 as SNHLY and CDR2 as FYNNEI. The CDR3 totals 13 residues. Trimming cost V 7 bases and J 4 bases, with 14 bases left between them. DNA for the CDR3: TGTGCCAGCATCGGGACAAAGCCTTACGAGCAGTACTTC. Translating gives CASIGTKPYEQYF. Based on the CDR3 plus reference TRBV2 and TRBJ2-7, the full variable domain is EPEVTQTPSHQVTQMGQEVILRCVPISNHLYFYWYRQILGQKVEFLVSFYNNEISEKSEIFDDQFSVERPDGSNFTLKIRSTKLEDSAMYFCASIGTKPYEQYFGPGTRLTVT.

This rearrangement joins TRBV6-5 to TRBJ2-7, with unresolved D. CDR3 length: 16 amino acids. The V end lost 0 bases, the J end lost 0 bases, and 12 bases lay between the germline ends. Germline V CDR1 and CDR2: MNHEY, SVGAGI. The CDR3 nucleotides read TGTGCCAGCAGTTACTCGGGGTATACAAGCTCCTACGAGCAGTACTTC. It is translated as CASSYSGYTSSYEQYF.

The chain joins TRBV6-1 to TRBJ2-7; 10 nucleotides line up with TRBD1. The germline V gene encodes CDR1 MNHNS and CDR2 SASEGT. V lost 1 base, J lost 8 bases, and 5 bases stayed unmatched. The CDR3 covers 14 residues. CDR3 loop: CASSEGTGGIKQYF. The CDR3 DNA reads TGTGCCAGCAGTGAAGGGACAGGGGGTATCAAGCAGTACTTC.

This chain connects TRBV11-3 to TRBJ1-2, with TRBD1 as a possible D gene (5 bases). Germline CDR1 SGHNT, CDR2 YENEEA. Trimming removed 1 base at V and 7 bases at J, with 10 bases between. The CDR3 consists of 13 residues. The CDR3 sequence is CASSLVRGTGYTF. DNA of the CDR3: TGTGCCAGCAGCTTAGTGAGGGGAACTGGCTACACCTTC.

This sequence joins TRBV19 and TRBJ2-2, with 9 bases identical to TRBD2. V dropped 3 bases and J dropped 2; count of bases not matched to a gene: 10. This CDR3 contains 18 residues. The germline V gene has CDR1 LNHDA and CDR2 SQIVND (reference sequence). CDR3: CASSIRVAGVGNTGELFF. CDR3 coding DNA: TGTGCCAGTAGTATTCGGGTAGCGGGAGTTGGAAACACCGGGGAGCTGTTTTTT.

The chain recombines TRBV19 with TRBJ1-6; perhaps TRBD1 as D (5 bases). Germline loops: CDR1 LNHDA, CDR2 SQIVND (reference sequence). The CDR3 is 14 residues long. The V gene lost 5 bases and the J gene lost 7 bases, with 12 bases spanning the gap. CDR3 sequence: CASSRRGGNSPLHF. CDR3 in DNA: TGTGCCAGTAGTCGGAGGGGTGGGAATTCACCCCTCCACTTT.